This T cell receptor beta chain was documented in a study of OX40 agonist ivuxolimab in advanced cancers. Across the study: Patient treatment consisted of intravenous ivuxolimab administration every 2 weeks at 0.01 to 10 mg/kg.

The CDR3 sequence is 12 residues long. Trimming left V 6 bases short and J 4 bases short, with 7 bases between. Germline lookup yields CDR1 MNHNS and CDR2 SASEGT. For this clone: Its antigen remains unknown.

Clones were sequenced by immunoSEQ multiplex PCR, and TCRdb holds only the in-frame ones, with some missing. Of 86,000 or so clones listed, roughly 93% are singletons. Study observations and caveats: Expanded clones were, on average, more numerous among CD8+ T cells than CD4+. Both blood CD4+ and CD8+ T cells showed clonal growth by week 6 at 0.1 to 3.0 mg/kg.

The input for sequencing was CD4+ or CD8+ T cells sorted from blood, taken in a trial of the OX40 agonist ivuxolimab. The clonotype originates from an adult with an advanced solid tumor such as melanoma, head and neck, liver or kidney cancer. The J gene is TRBJ1-3, the V gene TRBV6-1; D ambiguous. The DNA for the CDR3 is TGTGCCAGCAGACGGTCCGGAAACACCATATATTTT. Its translation: CASRRSGNTIYF.